This T cell receptor (beta chain) is from a study of T cells expressing NK-cell markers (TCRdb year 2020). About the investigation overall: Seven or eight donors provided sorted CD3+CD56+NKG2C+, CD3+CD56+NKG2C- and CD3+CD56-NKG2C+ T-cell subsets, whose TCR beta-chain repertoires were profiled. Sequencing of the libraries produced 2 x 150 bp reads on Illumina HiSeq 2000/2500, MiSeq or NextSeq. Among the eight sequenced donors, only one was HCMV-seronegative, while the other seven were HCMV-seropositive. All eight donors whose samples were sequenced were randomly selected healthy volunteers, three of them men and five women.

The reads were generated on an Illumina HiSeq 2000. The TCR beta cDNA libraries were made using 5'RACE template switching, a step that added both a universal primer site and unique molecular identifiers. Priming for cDNA synthesis came from the TCR beta constant segment, and two successive PCR amplification steps followed. Per the original workflow: MIGEC handled demultiplexing of the reads and grouping by UMI, while MiTCR was used to assemble and quantify clonotypes. To exclude erroneous sequences, only TCR cDNA sequences supported by at least two reads were retained. The tcR package was used for downstream repertoire analysis, with clonotypes matched between fractions based on CDR3 nucleotide sequence plus V segment. Antigen specificity was annotated against VDJdb with VDJmatch, allowing one amino acid substitution in CDR3. TCRdb reanalyzed the reads, keeping one entry per CDR3 protein sequence and omitting DNA. The V and J calls and clone size come from TCRdb's table, not from the authors' own analysis. The table kept for this sample lists roughly 390,000 distinct CDR3 sequences. The leading ten clones occupy around 5.3% of the sample.

About this clonotype itself: No cognate antigen has been identified for it.

HCMV-specific IgG was detected in serum with a commercial ELISA kit to determine HCMV serostatus. Ficoll density gradient centrifugation was used to isolate peripheral blood mononuclear cells from blood. General study outcomes and caveats: Whether the expanded NKG2C-expressing T cell clones were specific for HCMV antigens was left unclear. In over 5 donors, the dominant CD3+CD56+NKG2C+ clonotypes were among the top 10 CD8+ clonotypes and accounted for roughly 1.0-7.0% of CD8+ T cells. Those dominant clonotypes were again the most abundant among CD3+CD56-NKG2C+ cells in a few donors, at roughly 25-65%.

CDR1 and CDR2, per the germline V gene, are MGHRA and YSYEKL. The CDR3 numbers 16 residues from cysteine through phenylalanine. No DNA is recorded. Sequencing was done on a sample of blood T cells: a sorted CD56 or NKG2C T cell subset, CD4+ or CD8+ T cells, or bulk PBMC T cells (not recorded which). Here the chain combines TRBV4-1 and TRBJ2-7; there is no DNA to check the TCRdb D call of TRBD1. The clonotype was recovered from a man aged 18-75 years in good health. Here the CDR3 is given as CASSQDRAGGSYEQYF.